What follows are 18 T cell receptor beta chains derived from one specimen sequenced in a study of post-analysis software for immune sequencing data. Their target antigens are unknown. Unique-molecular-identifier-tagged TCR beta cDNA libraries were used. Each CDR3 protein gets one entry after TCRdb re-called the PCR reads with MiXCR. Of 750,000 to 950,000 distinct CDR3 sequences in the sample, around 50% were seen once. Study-level points and caveats: Compared with controls, patients had more of 4 or 5 TRBV segments, including TRBV5-6, TRBV5-1 and TRBV20-1.

The sequencing sample was made of blood. The origin of the receptors is a girl aged 10 to 17 with multiple sclerosis.

This clonotype was observed a handful of times. The V gene is TRBV7-3, the J gene TRBJ2-7; 14 bases are shared with TRBD2. CDR3 size: 19 residues. Germline lookup yields CDR1 SGHTA and CDR2 FQGTGA. The V gene end was trimmed by 2 bases and the J gene end by 0 bases; junction bases not matched to a gene: 9. This CDR3 reads CASSLRGTSGSDSSYEQYF. CDR3 bases: TGTGCCAGCAGCTTACGTGGGACTAGCGGGAGTGACAGCTCCTACGAGCAGTACTTC.

V is TRBV5-1 and J is TRBJ2-3, with a possible D match to TRBD2 (6 bases). This CDR3 contains 14 residues. Deletions cut 5 bases from V and 0 bases from J, with 10 bases between. Germline V gene data show CDR1 as SGHRS and CDR2 as YFSETQ. The CDR3 reads CASRGSGSTDTQYF. The CDR3 DNA sequence: TGCGCCAGCAGGGGGAGCGGGAGCACAGATACGCAGTATTTT.

As to this clonotype: Germline and junction disagree at one end, which may indicate a read error. The V gene is TRBV7-3, the J gene TRBJ2-3; D remains unclear. The CDR3 covers 13 residues. CDR1 and CDR2 (germline): SGHTA, FQGTGA. CDR3 in amino acids: CTSSLLTLDTQYF. CDR3 DNA sequence: TGTACCAGCAGCTTACTAACCCTTGATACGCAGTATTTT. Full variable domain (rest looked up from reference TRBV7-3 and TRBJ2-3): GAGVSQTPSNKVTEKGKYVELRCDPISGHTALYWYRQSLGQGPEFLIYFQGTGAADDSGLPNDRFFAVRPEGSVSTLKIQRTERGDSAVYLCTSSLLTLDTQYFGPGTRLTVL.

There are a few counts of this clonotype. The chain employs TRBV12-3 or TRBV12-4 and TRBJ1-2, with D possibly TRBD1 on 5 matching bases. The V and J ends lost 2 bases and 7 bases respectively, with 14 bases between them. The CDR3 runs 14 residues. The CDR3: CASSLRQGEPGYTF. CDR3 nucleotides: TGTGCCAGCAGTTTAAGGCAGGGCGAGCCTGGCTACACCTTC.

The table lists this clonotype with a few counts. The rearrangement uses TRBV29-1 and TRBJ2-3, with 14 nucleotides matching TRBD2. This CDR3 has 15 amino acids. V dropped 7 bases and J dropped 2; count of bases not matched to a gene: 5. Germline V CDR1 and CDR2: SQVTM, ANQGSEA. Here the CDR3 reads CSGWGLAGDTDTQYF. CDR3 DNA: TGCAGCGGGTGGGGACTAGCGGGAGACACAGATACGCAGTATTTT.

This clonotype was observed a handful of times. The V call is TRBV6-1, the J call TRBJ2-4; D assignment may be TRBD1 or TRBD2 (5 bases each). CDR3 size: 15 residues. The germline V gene has CDR1 MNHNS and CDR2 SASEGT. Deletions cut 4 bases from V and 7 bases from J, with 17 bases between. CDR3 sequence reads: CASSVGPRQLNIQYF. For the CDR3, the DNA is TGTGCCAGCAGTGTGGGACCGAGGCAATTGAACATTCAGTACTTC.

This chain joins TRBV29-1 and TRBJ1-2; the D is unclear. Germline V gene lookup returns CDR1 SQVTM and CDR2 ANQGSEA. Trimming removed 5 bases at V and 4 bases at J, with 8 bases between. The CDR3 spans 11 residues. This chain's CDR3 is CSVLDLYGYTF. The DNA of the CDR3 is TGCAGCGTTCTAGACCTCTATGGCTACACCTTC.

V usage is TRBV7-6 and J usage is TRBJ2-5; tentatively, D is TRBD1 (5 bases). CDR3 length: 16 amino acids. Germline values: CDR1 SGHVS, CDR2 FNYEAQ. Trimming stripped 0 bases from V and 4 bases from J, with 15 bases between. CDR3 residues: CASSLARSTARETQYF. In nucleotides, the CDR3 is TGTGCCAGCAGCTTAGCCCGGTCGACAGCTCGAGAGACCCAGTACTTC.

This chain connects TRBV3-1 to TRBJ2-5; D perhaps matches TRBD2 (6 bases). The CDR3 length is 15 residues. Trimming cost V 2 bases and J 2 bases, with 12 bases left between them. Germline assignment: CDR1 LGHDT and CDR2 YNNKEL (reference sequence). The DNA for the CDR3 is TGTGCCAGCAGCCAATTGTCGGGACTTCAAGAGACCCAGTACTTC. Translating gives CASSQLSGLQETQYF.

V gene TRBV7-8 combines with J gene TRBJ1-2, with TRBD1 matching 7 bases. The CDR3 is 14 residues long. V was clipped by 7 bases and J by 9 bases; unmatched bases: 14. Germline-derived CDR1 and CDR2 are SGHVS and FQNEAQ. The CDR3 DNA follows: TGTGCCAGCACCCCCAGGCAGGGGGGCCATAGCTACACCTTC. This sequence encodes CASTPRQGGHSYTF.

The chain has TRBV20-1 and TRBJ2-5; D is unclear. The J call may not be correct, given that the DNA end is closer to TRBJ2-7. The germline CDR1 and CDR2 sequences are DFQATT and SNEGSKA (reference sequence). CDR3 length: 14 amino acids. The CDR3 nucleotides read TGCAGTGCTAGAGATCCCCAGGCCACCTACGAGCAGTACTTC. As protein: CSARDPQATYEQYF.

This chain uses TRBV5-1 with TRBJ2-4, with D possibly being TRBD1 (6 bases). The J call could be wrong; TRBJ2-7 is a better fit for the DNA end. Germline CDR1 reads SGHRS; CDR2 reads YFSETQ. This CDR3 region has 15 residues. The CDR3 spells CASRGQLVSSYEQYF. As DNA, the CDR3 is TGCGCCAGCAGAGGACAGTTAGTGAGTTCCTACGAGCAGTACTTC.

The table lists this clonotype with a few counts. This chain connects TRBV29-1 to TRBJ2-7; D call uncertain. The CDR3 totals 13 residues. The V gene lost 7 bases and the J gene lost 3 bases, with 16 bases spanning the gap. Germline values: CDR1 SQVTM, CDR2 ANQGSEA. CDR3 sequence: CSGFRRAYYEQYF. For the CDR3, the DNA is TGCAGCGGATTCAGGAGAGCTTACTACGAGCAGTACTTC.

J is TRBJ2-7 and V is TRBV5-5; 7 bases match TRBD1. CDR3 size: 13 residues. Germline V gene lookup returns CDR1 SGHKS and CDR2 YYEKEE (reference sequence). J was trimmed by 3 bases and V by 4 bases; bases with no gene match: 4. The CDR3 sequence is CASSPRGLYEQYF. The DNA for the CDR3 is TGTGCCAGCAGCCCGAGGGGGCTCTACGAGCAGTACTTC.

This clonotype has just a few counts. V gene TRBV20-1 combines with J gene TRBJ1-2; a weak D match, TRBD1 (5 bases). V lost 5 bases, J lost 8 bases, and 18 bases lay in between. CDR3 length equals 13 residues. Germline CDR1 DFQATT, CDR2 SNEGSKA (reference sequence). This chain's CDR3 is CSAPLEGRAGYTF. The CDR3 nucleotides are TGCAGTGCTCCCTTGGAGGGGCGAGCAGGCTACACCTTC.

The chain combines TRBV12-3 or TRBV12-4 with TRBJ2-3, with 8 bases matching TRBD2. Germline trimming cut 5 bases from V and 4 bases from J; bases unmatched to any gene: 5. The CDR3 is 14 amino acids. The CDR3 bases are TGTGCCAGCAGTCCCGGGACTAGACCAGATACGCAGTATTTT. It yields the protein CASSPGTRPDTQYF.

The rearrangement uses TRBV7-9 and TRBJ1-2; 7 nucleotides match TRBD1. The CDR3 sequence is 13 residues long. Trimming removed 1 base from V and 6 bases from J; junction bases left unmatched: 2. Germline lookup yields CDR1 SEHNR and CDR2 FQNEAQ (reference sequence). CDR3 DNA sequence: TGTGCCAGCAGCTTAGAGGGGGCCCATGGCTACACCTTC. Translated, it gives CASSLEGAHGYTF.

CDR3 sequence (DNA): TGTGCCAGCAGTCGCGGGACTAGCGGGACAAATGAGCAGTTCTTC. Translating gives CASSRGTSGTNEQFF. V is TRBV12-3 or TRBV12-4 and J is TRBJ2-1, with 13 positions matching TRBD2. This CDR3 has 15 residues. Germline trimming cut 5 bases from V and 7 bases from J; bases unmatched to any gene: 5.